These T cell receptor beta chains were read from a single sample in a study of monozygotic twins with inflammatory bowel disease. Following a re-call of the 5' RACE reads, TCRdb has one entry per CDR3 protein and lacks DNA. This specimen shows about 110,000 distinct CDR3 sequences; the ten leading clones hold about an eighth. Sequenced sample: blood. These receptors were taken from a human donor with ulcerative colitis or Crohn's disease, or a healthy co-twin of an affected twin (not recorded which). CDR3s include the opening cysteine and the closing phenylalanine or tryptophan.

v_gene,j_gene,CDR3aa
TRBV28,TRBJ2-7,CASSSTGGEGEQYF
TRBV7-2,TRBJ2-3,CASSWGASRTDTQYF
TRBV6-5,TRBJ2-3,CASSYRTSGRGTQYF
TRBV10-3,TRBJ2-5,CAISLIAGEETQYF
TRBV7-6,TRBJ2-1,CASSFLAGGPGYNEQFF
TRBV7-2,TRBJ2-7,CASSLSGGDHEQYF
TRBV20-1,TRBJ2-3,CSATPSGATDTQYF
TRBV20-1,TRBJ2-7,CSAVNRGSSYEQYF
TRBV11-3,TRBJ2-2,CASTPQITGELFF
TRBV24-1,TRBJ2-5,CATSDADREQETQYF
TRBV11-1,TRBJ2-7,CASSLKGSGPFNFNEQYF
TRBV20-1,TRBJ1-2,CSASLFPSNYGYTF
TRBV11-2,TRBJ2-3,CASKSWGESTDTQYF
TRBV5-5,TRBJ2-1,CASSVTSGSYNEQFF
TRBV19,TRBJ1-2,CASSMWEATNYGYTF
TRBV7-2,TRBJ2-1,CASSLASSGEYNEQFF
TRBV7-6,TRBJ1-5,CASSLDRVNQPQHF